These T cell receptor beta chains were read from a single sample in a study of T cells after somatic rescue of genetic block. The table came from immunoSEQ multiplex PCR; TCRdb's copy has only in-frame clones and leaves some out. The profile shows around 57,000 clones, more than 90% of them singletons. Sequencing used peripheral blood mononuclear cells (PBMCs). The receptor source for this set is a child less than two years old. CDR3s include the opening cysteine and the closing phenylalanine or tryptophan. D genes are given only for firm matches. Only part of the rows carry a size: once, few, many, or a class if the clone is expanded.

clone size: -; D gene: -; J gene: TRBJ2-6; V gene: TRBV5-1; CDR3 protein: CASSWGSYGTGANVLTF; CDR3 DNA: TGCGCCAGCAGCTGGGGCTCTTATGGCACTGGGGCCAACGTCCTGACTTTC
clone size: -; D gene: TRBD2; J gene: TRBJ2-5; V gene: TRBV5-4; CDR3 protein: CASSLGTTQETQYF; CDR3 DNA: TGTGCCAGCAGCTTAGGGACTACCCAAGAGACCCAGTACTTC
clone size: once; D gene: -; J gene: TRBJ1-3; V gene: TRBV4-3; CDR3 protein: CASSQERGNTIYF; CDR3 DNA: TGCGCCAGCAGCCAAGAGCGTGGAAACACCATATATTTT
clone size: -; D gene: -; J gene: TRBJ2-2; V gene: TRBV27; CDR3 protein: CASSLMTGELFF; CDR3 DNA: TGTGCCAGCAGTTTAATGACTGGGGAGCTGTTTTTT
clone size: few; D gene: -; J gene: TRBJ1-5; V gene: TRBV29-1; CDR3 protein: CSVGQGNQPQHF; CDR3 DNA: TGCAGCGTTGGACAGGGCAATCAGCCCCAGCATTTT
clone size: -; D gene: -; J gene: TRBJ2-2; V gene: TRBV19; CDR3 protein: CASRSVVGELFF; CDR3 DNA: TGTGCCAGTCGGAGTGTGGTCGGGGAGCTGTTTTTT
clone size: -; D gene: -; J gene: TRBJ2-3; V gene: TRBV6-1; CDR3 protein: CASSEASGSTDTQYF; CDR3 DNA: TGTGCCAGCAGTGAAGCTAGCGGTAGCACAGATACGCAGTATTTT
clone size: -; D gene: -; J gene: TRBJ2-3; V gene: TRBV11-1; CDR3 protein: CASSLQNTDTQYF; CDR3 DNA: TGTGCCAGCAGCTTACAAAACACAGATACGCAGTATTTT
clone size: -; D gene: TRBD1; J gene: TRBJ2-7; V gene: TRBV19; CDR3 protein: CASRGTGSYEQYF; CDR3 DNA: TGTGCCAGTCGCGGGACAGGGTCCTACGAGCAGTACTTC
clone size: once; D gene: -; J gene: TRBJ2-2; V gene: TRBV6-1; CDR3 protein: CASSEILGVTGELFF; CDR3 DNA: TGTGCCAGCAGTGAAATCCTAGGGGTTACCGGGGAGCTGTTTTTT
clone size: -; D gene: TRBD1; J gene: TRBJ2-1; V gene: TRBV29-1; CDR3 protein: CSVEGQGYNEQFF; CDR3 DNA: TGCAGCGTTGAGGGACAGGGGTACAATGAGCAGTTCTTC
clone size: -; D gene: TRBD1; J gene: TRBJ2-5; V gene: TRBV7-2; CDR3 protein: CASSLGKEARGQQETQYF; CDR3 DNA: TGTGCCAGCAGCTTAGGTAAAGAGGCCAGGGGGCAACAAGAGACCCAGTACTTC
clone size: -; D gene: -; J gene: TRBJ2-3; V gene: TRBV9; CDR3 protein: CASSVSGVGVTDTQYF; CDR3 DNA: TGTGCCAGCAGCGTCTCGGGAGTGGGGGTGACAGATACGCAGTATTTT
clone size: once; D gene: -; J gene: TRBJ2-7; V gene: TRBV7-8; CDR3 protein: CASMVAGWGEQYF; CDR3 DNA: TGTGCCAGCATGGTAGCAGGATGGGGCGAGCAGTACTTC
clone size: -; D gene: -; J gene: TRBJ2-2; V gene: TRBV6-1; CDR3 protein: CASTKNRDTGELFF; CDR3 DNA: TGTGCCAGCACAAAAAACAGGGACACCGGGGAGCTGTTTTTT
clone size: -; D gene: -; J gene: TRBJ1-1; V gene: TRBV12-5; CDR3 protein: CASGLTPLGAFF; CDR3 DNA: TGTGCTAGTGGTTTGACCCCCCTAGGGGCTTTCTTT
clone size: -; D gene: TRBD2; J gene: TRBJ2-1; V gene: TRBV18; CDR3 protein: CASSPSGLVGIEQFF; CDR3 DNA: TGTGCCAGCTCACCTTCGGGACTAGTGGGTATAGAGCAGTTCTTC
clone size: -; D gene: -; J gene: TRBJ2-7; V gene: TRBV6-6; CDR3 protein: CASRPRGSHEQYF; CDR3 DNA: TGTGCCAGCAGGCCCCGGGGCTCCCACGAGCAGTACTTC
clone size: -; D gene: -; J gene: TRBJ2-3; V gene: TRBV10-1; CDR3 protein: CASSESYPTDTQYF; CDR3 DNA: TGCGCCAGCAGTGAGTCGTACCCCACAGATACGCAGTATTTT
clone size: -; D gene: TRBD2; J gene: TRBJ2-1; V gene: TRBV18; CDR3 protein: CASSRPGLAGGAGSNSYNEQFF; CDR3 DNA: TGTGCCAGCTCACGACCGGGACTAGCGGGAGGGGCTGGGTCTAACTCCTACAATGAGCAGTTCTTC
clone size: -; D gene: -; J gene: TRBJ1-2; V gene: TRBV2; CDR3 protein: CARNSEGGKDYGYTF; CDR3 DNA: TGTGCTAGAAATAGTGAAGGGGGAAAAGACTATGGCTACACCTTC
clone size: -; D gene: -; J gene: TRBJ2-2; V gene: TRBV6-5; CDR3 protein: CASSYAGELFF; CDR3 DNA: TGTGCCAGCAGTTATGCCGGGGAGCTGTTTTTT
clone size: -; D gene: TRBD2; J gene: TRBJ2-1; V gene: TRBV7-6; CDR3 protein: CASSLVAGGGDEQFF; CDR3 DNA: TGTGCCAGCAGCTTAGTGGCGGGAGGTGGGGATGAGCAGTTCTTC
clone size: -; D gene: -; J gene: TRBJ1-4; V gene: TRBV7-9; CDR3 protein: CASSGRKVEKLFF; CDR3 DNA: TGTGCCAGCAGCGGACGAAAGGTTGAAAAACTGTTTTTT
clone size: -; D gene: TRBD2; J gene: TRBJ2-7; V gene: TRBV30; CDR3 protein: CAWRTSGSSYEQYF; CDR3 DNA: TGTGCCTGGAGGACTAGCGGGAGCTCCTACGAGCAGTACTTC
clone size: -; D gene: TRBD2; J gene: TRBJ2-3; V gene: TRBV29-1; CDR3 protein: CSLLAGFTDTQYF; CDR3 DNA: TGCAGCTTACTAGCGGGTTTCACAGATACGCAGTATTTT
clone size: -; D gene: -; J gene: TRBJ2-1; V gene: TRBV2; CDR3 protein: CASSKSGLSYNEQFF; CDR3 DNA: TGTGCCAGCAGCAAAAGCGGGCTCTCCTACAATGAGCAGTTCTTC
clone size: -; D gene: -; J gene: TRBJ2-2; V gene: TRBV11-2; CDR3 protein: CASSLGLFTGELFF; CDR3 DNA: TGTGCCAGCAGCTTAGGACTTTTCACCGGGGAGCTGTTTTTT
clone size: -; D gene: TRBD2; J gene: TRBJ2-1; V gene: TRBV7-9; CDR3 protein: CASSSIAGSSYNEQFF; CDR3 DNA: TGTGCCAGCAGCTCGATAGCGGGGAGCTCCTACAATGAGCAGTTCTTC
clone size: -; D gene: -; J gene: TRBJ1-5; V gene: TRBV19; CDR3 protein: CASSISVRTLYQPQHF; CDR3 DNA: TGTGCCAGTAGTATATCGGTTAGGACACTTTATCAGCCCCAGCATTTT
clone size: -; D gene: -; J gene: TRBJ1-1; V gene: TRBV6-1; CDR3 protein: CASSEARSGSAFF; CDR3 DNA: TGTGCCAGCAGTGAAGCTAGGTCAGGGTCAGCTTTCTTT
clone size: once; D gene: -; J gene: TRBJ2-3; V gene: TRBV27; CDR3 protein: CASSLTSTDTQYF; CDR3 DNA: TGTGCCAGCAGTTTGACTAGCACAGATACGCAGTATTTT
clone size: -; D gene: -; J gene: TRBJ2-7; V gene: TRBV7-9; CDR3 protein: CASSFGTGYYEQYF; CDR3 DNA: TGTGCCAGCAGCTTCGGGACTGGGTACTACGAGCAGTACTTC
clone size: -; D gene: -; J gene: TRBJ2-7; V gene: TRBV6-1; CDR3 protein: CASSEGGTYEQYF; CDR3 DNA: TGTGCCAGCAGTGAAGGAGGGACATACGAGCAGTACTTC
clone size: -; D gene: TRBD1; J gene: TRBJ1-1; V gene: TRBV10-3; CDR3 protein: CAISESRGLNTEAFF; CDR3 DNA: TGTGCCATCAGTGAGTCGAGGGGGCTGAACACTGAAGCTTTCTTT
clone size: -; D gene: TRBD1; J gene: TRBJ1-5; V gene: TRBV28; CDR3 protein: CASSLGTGRNQPQHF; CDR3 DNA: TGTGCCAGCAGTCTCGGGACAGGGAGGAATCAGCCCCAGCATTTT
clone size: -; D gene: TRBD2; J gene: TRBJ2-3; V gene: TRBV7-6; CDR3 protein: CASSLSGSDTQYF; CDR3 DNA: TGTGCCAGCAGCCTTAGCGGGTCAGATACGCAGTATTTT
clone size: -; D gene: -; J gene: TRBJ1-4; V gene: TRBV28; CDR3 protein: CASSFRGRGEKLFF; CDR3 DNA: TGTGCCAGCAGTTTTAGAGGCAGGGGTGAAAAACTGTTTTTT
clone size: -; D gene: -; J gene: TRBJ1-1; V gene: TRBV2; CDR3 protein: CASRGHLNTEAFF; CDR3 DNA: TGTGCCAGCAGGGGACACCTGAACACTGAAGCTTTCTTT
clone size: -; D gene: -; J gene: TRBJ2-7; V gene: TRBV28; CDR3 protein: CASTERYEQYF; CDR3 DNA: TGTGCCAGCACGGAGCGGTACGAGCAGTACTTC
clone size: -; D gene: -; J gene: TRBJ2-3; V gene: TRBV4-2; CDR3 protein: CASSQDRGADTQYF; CDR3 DNA: TGTGCCAGCAGCCAAGATAGGGGGGCAGATACGCAGTATTTT
clone size: few; D gene: -; J gene: TRBJ1-2; V gene: TRBV7-9; CDR3 protein: CASSPEVSYGYTF; CDR3 DNA: TGTGCCAGCAGTCCGGAGGTGAGCTATGGCTACACCTTC
clone size: once; D gene: TRBD2; J gene: TRBJ2-7; V gene: TRBV10-2; CDR3 protein: CASSGGLAYEQYF; CDR3 DNA: TGCGCCAGCAGTGGAGGACTAGCCTACGAGCAGTACTTC
clone size: once; D gene: -; J gene: TRBJ2-5; V gene: TRBV5-6; CDR3 protein: CASGGVRETQYF; CDR3 DNA: TGTGCCAGCGGGGGAGTACGCGAGACCCAGTACTTC
clone size: -; D gene: -; J gene: TRBJ1-3; V gene: TRBV7-9; CDR3 protein: CASSLSLDQGISGNTIYF; CDR3 DNA: TGTGCCAGCAGCTTAAGTTTAGATCAGGGAATCTCTGGAAACACCATATATTTT